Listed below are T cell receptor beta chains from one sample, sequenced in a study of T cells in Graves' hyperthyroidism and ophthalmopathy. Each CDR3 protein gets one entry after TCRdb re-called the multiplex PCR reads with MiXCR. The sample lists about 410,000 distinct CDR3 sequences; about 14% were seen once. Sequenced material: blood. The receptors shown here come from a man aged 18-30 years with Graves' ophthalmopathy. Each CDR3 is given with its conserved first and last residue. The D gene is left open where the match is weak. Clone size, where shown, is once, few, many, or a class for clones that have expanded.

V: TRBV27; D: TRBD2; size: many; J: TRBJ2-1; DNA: TGTGCCAGCAGGGGACTAGCGGGGAGCTCCTACAATGAGCAGTTCTTC; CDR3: CASRGLAGSSYNEQFF
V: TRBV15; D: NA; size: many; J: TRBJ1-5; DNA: TGTGCCACCAGCGGAGCCATAAGCAATCAGCCCCAGCATTTT; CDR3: CATSGAISNQPQHF
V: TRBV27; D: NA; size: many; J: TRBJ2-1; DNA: TGTGCCAGCAGTATACTCCCCCGGGCGTCGAATGAGCAGTTCTTC; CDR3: CASSILPRASNEQFF
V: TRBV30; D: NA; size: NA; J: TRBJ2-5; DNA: TGTGCCTGGAGTGTAGACTCAGGGTATCAGGAGACCCAGTACTTC; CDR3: CAWSVDSGYQETQYF
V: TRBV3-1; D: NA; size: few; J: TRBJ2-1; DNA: TGTGCCAGCAGCCAAGGAGGCGGTGGGGACTTCTTC; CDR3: CASSQGGGGDFF
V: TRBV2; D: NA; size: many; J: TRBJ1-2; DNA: TGTGCCAGCAGTGAAGGTGCAGGGACAAACTTTAACTATGGCTACACCTTC; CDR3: CASSEGAGTNFNYGYTF
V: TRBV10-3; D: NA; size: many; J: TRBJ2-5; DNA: TGTGCCATCAGTGGACAGAACCAAGAGACCCAGTACTTC; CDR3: CAISGQNQETQYF
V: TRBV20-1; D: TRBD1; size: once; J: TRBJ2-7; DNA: TGCAGTGCTAGGACAGGGGCCTACGAGCAGTACTTC; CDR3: CSARTGAYEQYF
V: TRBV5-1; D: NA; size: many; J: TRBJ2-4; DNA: TGCGCCAGCAGCTCTTTACAGGGAAACATTCAGTACTTC; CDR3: CASSSLQGNIQYF
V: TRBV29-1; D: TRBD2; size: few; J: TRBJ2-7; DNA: TGCAGCGTTAGACTAGCGTCGAGCGAGCAGTACTTC; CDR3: CSVRLASSEQYF
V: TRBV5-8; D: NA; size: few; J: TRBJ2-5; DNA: TGTGCCAGCAGCTCGGGACACTTCCAAGAGACCCAGTACTTC; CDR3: CASSSGHFQETQYF
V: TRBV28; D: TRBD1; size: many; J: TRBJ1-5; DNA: TGTGCCAGCAGTTCACATCAGGGGGATCAGCCCCAGCATTTT; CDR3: CASSSHQGDQPQHF
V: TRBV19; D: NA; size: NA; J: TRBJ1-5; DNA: TGTGCCAGTACGCCCGGTGGCAATCAGCCCCAGCATTTT; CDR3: CASTPGGNQPQHF